Below are 2 T cell receptor beta chains sequenced from a single sample in a study of OX40 agonist ivuxolimab in advanced cancers. Library preparation used the immunoSEQ multiplex PCR assay. TCRdb re-hosts the immuneACCESS table, in-frame sequences only. Its copies lack some clones; in the studies checked, an unresolved V gene accounts for under half of them, and the cause for the rest is not known. The sample profile shows tens of thousands of clones; around four fifths of them were found once. About 2% of the sample belongs to the ten largest clones. Here the sequenced sample was CD4+ or CD8+ T cells sorted from blood, taken in a trial of the OX40 agonist ivuxolimab. The receptors were sampled from an adult with an advanced solid tumor such as melanoma, head and neck, liver or kidney cancer.

This clone came up a few times. The V and J genes are TRBV15 and TRBJ1-4, with no clear D. The CDR3 runs to 15 residues. The ends were cut back, 2 bases at V and 6 bases at J, with 13 bases in the middle. Germline-derived CDR1 and CDR2 are LNHNV and YYDKDF (reference sequence). For the CDR3, the DNA is TGTGCCACCAGCAGATATAGAGGCGGGGATGAAAAACTGTTTTTT. Translation: CATSRYRGGDEKLFF. Full variable domain (outside the CDR3, taken from reference TRBV15 and TRBJ1-4): DAMVIQNPRYQVTQFGKPVTLSCSQTLNHNVMYWYQQKSSQAPKLLFHYYDKDFNNEADTPDNFQSRRPNTSFCFLDIRSPGLGDTAMYLCATSRYRGGDEKLFFGSGTQLSVL.

This clone was counted a single time. The V gene is TRBV4-2, the J gene TRBJ1-2, with D unresolved. The CDR3 totals 14 residues. Germline values: CDR1 LGHNA, CDR2 YNFKEQ. Trimming left V 4 bases short and J 2 bases short, with 11 bases between. CDR3 loop: CASSPDGRNYGYTF. The CDR3, as DNA: TGTGCCAGCAGCCCGGATGGAAGGAACTATGGCTACACCTTC.